The rows below give T cell receptor beta chains drawn from one sample of a study of T cells in Graves' hyperthyroidism and ophthalmopathy. TCRdb passed the multiplex PCR reads through MiXCR, listing each CDR3 protein once. The sample includes around 200,000 distinct CDR3 sequences, about a sixth of them seen just once. Source material: blood. These receptor sequences come from a woman between 45 and 65 years old with Graves' hyperthyroidism. Both conserved end residues are part of each CDR3. D genes are given only for firm matches. Only part of the rows carry a size: once, few, many, or a class if the clone is expanded.

D: NA; size: many; length: 13; V: TRBV6-1; J: TRBJ1-4; DNA: TGTGCCAGCAGGAACGGATTTAATGAAAAACTGTTTTTT; CDR3: CASRNGFNEKLFF
D: NA; size: NA; length: 15; V: TRBV5-1; J: TRBJ2-3; DNA: TGCGCCAGCAGCTTGGGGGACTCCACGACAGATACGCAGTATTTT; CDR3: CASSLGDSTTDTQYF
D: TRBD1; size: NA; length: 14; V: TRBV19; J: TRBJ2-1; DNA: TGTGCCAGTAGTATCGGGACAGGGAACAATGAGCAGTTCTTC; CDR3: CASSIGTGNNEQFF
D: NA; size: many; length: 16; V: TRBV6-1; J: TRBJ2-5; DNA: TGTGCCAGCAGTCGACGACAGGTAGCCCTTCGAGAGACCCAGTACTTC; CDR3: CASSRRQVALRETQYF
D: NA; size: NA; length: 12; V: TRBV28; J: TRBJ2-7; DNA: TGTGCCAGCAGTTTCGGCAGGGGAGAGCAGTACTTC; CDR3: CASSFGRGEQYF
D: TRBD1; size: many; length: 15; V: TRBV19; J: TRBJ1-1; DNA: TGTGCCACCAGGACAGGGGGCGGGATGAACACTGAAGCTTTCTTT; CDR3: CATRTGGGMNTEAFF
D: NA; size: many; length: 15; V: TRBV3-1; J: TRBJ1-1; DNA: TGTGCCAGCAGCCCTAAATGGGGGGGGGACACTGAAGCTTTCTTT; CDR3: CASSPKWGGDTEAFF
D: NA; size: NA; length: 13; V: TRBV19; J: TRBJ1-2; DNA: TGTGCCAGTAGTAACCCAGGGCTATATGGCTACACCTTC; CDR3: CASSNPGLYGYTF
D: NA; size: many; length: 13; V: TRBV4-2; J: TRBJ2-4; DNA: TGTGCCAGCAGCCTCAGTACAGGAAACATTCAGTACTTC; CDR3: CASSLSTGNIQYF
D: NA; size: many; length: 14; V: TRBV28; J: TRBJ1-2; DNA: TGTGCCAGCAGTTTGCGCCAGACAGTATATGGCTACACCTTC; CDR3: CASSLRQTVYGYTF
D: TRBD1; size: many; length: 13; V: TRBV7-2; J: TRBJ1-1; DNA: TGTGCCAGCAGATTCCAGGGGGGGGGAGAAGCTTTCTTT; CDR3: CASRFQGGGEAFF